Detailed here is one T cell receptor beta chain. The record originates from a study of blood T cell repertoires in COVID-19. Whole-study context: Samples representing acute and convalescent COVID-19 were sourced from the United States, Italy and Spain. Sources were T cells, B-cell-depleted T cells, or PBMCs; the material itself was cDNA or gDNA.

Authors' data handling: It was from reference gene primer amplification that nucleated cell counts were estimated. Measured with immunoSEQ multiplex PCR; TCRdb has only the in-frame clones, and not every one. Clone size and V and J calls were adopted from that table, with D and trimming inferred from the DNA. The sample records about 150,000 clones, roughly 87% being singletons. Sequencing was carried out using peripheral blood. This receptor was identified in a woman aged 55-70 years with active or convalescent COVID-19.

CDR3 sequence (DNA): TGTGCCAGCAGGGGGCCGATGAACACTGAAGCTTTCTTT. It translates to CASRGPMNTEAFF. The chain recombines TRBV12-3 or TRBV12-4 with TRBJ1-1; weak D call: TRBD1 (5 bases). V shed 6 bases and J shed 0 bases, with 8 bases lying between them. This CDR3 spans 13 amino acids.